This entry lists 21 T cell receptor beta chains sequenced from one sample in a study of PD-1 blockade in classical Hodgkin lymphoma. There was relapse after autologous stem cell transplantation in every patient, and there was variation in brentuximab vedotin exposure. Profiling relied on immunoSEQ multiplex PCR, and the TCRdb table lists in-frame clones only, not all of them. The sample consists of 25,000 to 30,000 clones, 65% to 75% of them appearing once. This specimen consisted of peripheral blood mononuclear cells (PBMCs), obtained before the second cycle of nivolumab. These receptors were collected from a human donor with classical Hodgkin lymphoma.

V usage is TRBV7-2 and J usage is TRBJ2-5, with 9 bases that match TRBD1. With V trimmed by 6 bases and J by 5 bases, 10 bases remained unmatched. This CDR3 spans 15 amino acids. Germline lookup yields CDR1 SGHTA and CDR2 FQGNSA. Here the CDR3 reads CASSPTGGVGETQYF. The DNA of the CDR3 is TGTGCCAGCAGTCCTACAGGGGGCGTAGGTGAGACCCAGTACTTC.

The genes are TRBV6-1 and TRBJ2-7; possibly TRBD1 or TRBD2 for D (5 bases each). Per the germline V gene, CDR1 is MNHNS and CDR2 is SASEGT. This CDR3 spans 15 amino acids. Trimming took off 7 bases at V and 5 bases at J, with 21 bases between the two ends. CDR3 in amino acids: CASNMVGVGTDEQYV. The CDR3 region has the DNA TGTGCCAGCAACATGGTGGGGGTAGGGACGGACGAGCAGTACGTC.

The chain links TRBV4-1 to TRBJ2-3; TRBD1 matches at 7 bases. The CDR3 is 16 residues long. Germline lookup yields CDR1 MGHRA and CDR2 YSYEKL. The V and J ends lost 3 bases and 1 base, in that order; junction bases with no gene match: 7. This CDR3 is CASSHGDSSGTDTQYF. As DNA, the CDR3 is TGCGCCAGCAGCCACGGGGACAGTAGTGGCACAGATACGCAGTATTTT.

As regards this clone: The junction departs from germline at one end; a sequencing error may be responsible. The genes are TRBV7-2 and TRBJ1-5; 9 nucleotides align to TRBD1. The CDR3 is 15 residues long. Germline CDR1 reads SGHTA; CDR2 reads FQGNSA. CDR3 sequence reads: CVSSPGTGINQPQHF. The CDR3 nucleotides read TGTGTCAGCAGCCCCGGGACAGGGATCAATCAGCCCCAGCATTTT.

This clone is categorized as medium-sized. This chain uses TRBV5-5 with TRBJ2-6, with a tentative D call TRBD2 (5 bases). The CDR3 has 17 residues. V lost 4 bases and J 0 bases, leaving 14 bases between the germline ends. Germline assignment: CDR1 SGHKS and CDR2 YYEKEE (reference sequence). The CDR3 loop reads CASSVVGSFSGANVLTF. CDR3 sequence (DNA): TGTGCCAGCAGCGTTGTTGGGAGCTTCTCTGGGGCCAACGTCCTGACTTTC.

The chain joins TRBV5-1 to TRBJ2-2, with D perhaps matching TRBD1 (5 bases). The V end lost 3 bases, the J end lost 3 bases, and 6 bases lay between the germline ends. Germline CDR1 reads SGHRS; CDR2 reads YFSETQ. This CDR3 has 13 amino acids. The CDR3 protein is CASSSGYTGELFF. The CDR3, as DNA: TGCGCCAGCAGCTCAGGGTACACCGGGGAGCTGTTTTTT.

Only a few counts were recorded for this clone. This rearrangement joins TRBV7-2 to TRBJ1-2; D call uncertain. This CDR3 has 14 amino acids. V shed 4 bases and J shed 4 bases, with 13 bases lying between them. Per the germline V gene, CDR1 is SGHTA and CDR2 is FQGNSA. The CDR3 loop reads CASSYPPFTYGYTF. The CDR3 region has the DNA TGTGCCAGCAGCTACCCTCCGTTTACCTATGGCTACACCTTC.

The chain carries TRBV6-5 and TRBJ2-5, with D perhaps matching TRBD2 (7 bases). Germline lookup yields CDR1 MNHEY and CDR2 SVGAGI. This CDR3 is 13 amino acids long. Trimming stripped 7 bases from V and 4 bases from J, with 13 bases between. The CDR3 nucleotides are TGTGCCAGCAAAACAAGGGGGGGAGAGACCCAGTACTTC. This translates into CASKTRGGETQYF.

This clone has more than one count but fewer than ten. The sample contains more than one DNA sequence encoding this CDR3. The CDR3 bases are TGTGCCAGTAGTTTTCTGAACACTGAAGCTTTCTTT. Protein product: CASSFLNTEAFF. The chain couples TRBV19 to TRBJ1-1; D remains unclear. Germline-derived CDR1 and CDR2 are LNHDA and SQIVND (reference sequence). CDR3 length: 12 residues. Trimming shortened V by 5 bases and J by 0 bases, and 4 bases separated the two germline ends.

The rearrangement joins TRBV7-9 to TRBJ2-3; D unresolved. The V gene lost 1 base and the J gene lost 4 bases, with 6 bases spanning the gap. The CDR3 loop spans 13 amino acids. The germline gives CDR1 SEHNR, CDR2 FQNEAQ (reference sequence). The CDR3 DNA reads as TGTGCCAGCAGCTTAGACATTGCAGATACGCAGTATTTT. Amino acid sequence: CASSLDIADTQYF.

V gene TRBV6-6 combines with J gene TRBJ1-6, with D unresolved. The V end was cut by 3 bases, the J end by 6 bases, with 6 bases between. This CDR3 comprises 13 residues. Germline V CDR1 and CDR2: MNHNY, SVGAGI (reference sequence). DNA of the CDR3: TGTGCCAGCAGTTATGAGGGTAATTCACCCCTCCACTTT. Its translation is CASSYEGNSPLHF.

Note on this clone: The junction differs from germline at one of its ends, possibly a read error. The chain employs TRBV4-3 and TRBJ2-1; D may be TRBD2 (5 bases). The CDR3 contains 14 residues. Germline V CDR1 and CDR2: LGHNA, YSLEER. CDR3 sequence: CASSQVLASPRLLF. CDR3 nucleotide sequence: TGCGCCAGCAGCCAGGTCCTAGCTTCACCCCGATTGCTCTTC.

This clone was recorded only once. The chain joins TRBV30 to TRBJ1-5; D may be TRBD1 (6 bases). The ends were cut back, 5 bases at V and 9 bases at J, with 14 bases in the middle. The CDR3 has 12 amino acids. Per germline, CDR1 GTSNPN and CDR2 SVGIG (reference sequence). For the CDR3, the DNA is TGTGCCTGGGGGGGCGGATCCCGGCCCCAGCATTTT. Translating gives CAWGGGSRPQHF. The full variable domain, in which reference TRBV30 and TRBJ1-5 provide the parts outside the CDR3, is SQTIHQWPATLVQPVGSPLSLECTVEGTSNPNLYWYRQAAGRGLQLLFYSVGIGQISSEVPQNLSASRPQDRQFILSSKKLLLSDSGFYLCAWGGGSRPQHFGDGTRLSIL.

The chain couples TRBV4-1 to TRBJ1-3, with a tentative D call TRBD1 (5 bases). V lost 3 bases to trimming and J lost 0 bases, with 9 bases between them. Germline V CDR1 and CDR2: MGHRA, YSYEKL. CDR3 length equals 15 residues. The CDR3 bases are TGCGCCAGCAGCCAGGGGGAGGGCTCTGGAAACACCATATATTTT. Translation: CASSQGEGSGNTIYF.

V and J are TRBV7-9 and TRBJ2-1; D is possibly TRBD1 or TRBD2 (5 bases each). Germline CDR1 and CDR2: SEHNR and FQNEAQ (reference sequence). Trimming removed 5 bases at V and 9 bases at J, with 20 bases between. CDR3 size: 15 residues. DNA for the CDR3: TGTGCCAGCAGCCCTAGGGGTTTGTCTGAGGGTGAGCAGTTCTTC. Its protein is CASSPRGLSEGEQFF.

This chain links TRBV29-1 with TRBJ2-5; 9 bases align to TRBD1. The CDR3 has 17 amino acids. The germline V gene has CDR1 SQVTM and CDR2 ANQGSEA. J lost 2 bases, V lost 4 bases, and 14 bases had no gene match. The CDR3 DNA reads as TGCAGCGTTGCCGGGACAGGGTTTAATGCCCTTCAAGAGACCCAGTACTTC. Encoded protein: CSVAGTGFNALQETQYF.

This clone occurred a few times. Other DNA sequences of this sample code for an identical CDR3. The gene calls are TRBV6-5 and TRBJ2-1; 15 bases map to TRBD2. The CDR3 runs to 16 residues. Germline lookup yields CDR1 MNHEY and CDR2 SVGAGI. The J segment lost 9 bases and the V segment lost 2 bases, leaving 5 bases of the junction unmatched. The CDR3 spells CASSYGLAGGWSEQFF. CDR3 DNA: TGTGCCAGCAGTTACGGACTAGCGGGAGGGTGGAGTGAGCAGTTCTTC.

This clone has a single count. V and J are TRBV28 and TRBJ1-5; D uncertain. CDR1 is MDHEN, CDR2 SYDVKM, per germline. This CDR3 spans 14 amino acids. With 6 bases removed from V and 4 bases from J, the gap between germline ends came to 13 bases. This chain's CDR3 is CASSPSGGNQPQHF. The CDR3 coding sequence is TGTGCCAGCAGCCCAAGTGGCGGGAATCAGCCCCAGCATTTT.

The genes are TRBV5-1 and TRBJ2-2; a weak D match, TRBD1 (6 bases). The ends were cut back, 5 bases at V and 1 base at J, with 12 bases in the middle. The CDR3 runs to 15 residues. Per germline, CDR1 SGHRS and CDR2 YFSETQ. The CDR3 protein is CASRSGQMNTGELFF. The CDR3 DNA is TGCGCCAGCAGATCGGGACAAATGAACACCGGGGAGCTGTTTTTT.

This clone was found many times. The chain combines TRBV30 with TRBJ2-1; TRBD1 aligns across 7 bases. The germline V gene encodes CDR1 GTSNPN and CDR2 SVGIG (reference sequence). After removal of 6 bases from V and 6 bases from J, the junction contained 8 bases not matched to a gene. The CDR3 has 13 residues. The CDR3 protein is CACRTGNSNEQFF. The CDR3 DNA sequence: TGTGCCTGCCGGACAGGAAATAGCAATGAGCAGTTCTTC.

The chain joins TRBV5-1 to TRBJ1-4, with D tentatively TRBD1 (5 bases). Germline CDR1 reads SGHRS; CDR2 reads YFSETQ. The CDR3 extends over 13 amino acids. The V gene lost 3 bases and the J gene lost 8 bases, with 11 bases spanning the gap. CDR3 nucleotide sequence: TGCGCCAGCAGCTCCTCAGGGAGCGAAAAACTGTTTTTT. Amino acids: CASSSSGSEKLFF.